A selection of T cell receptor beta chains follows, all from one sample in a study of long-term antiretroviral therapy in people with HIV. TCRdb's table, derived via immunoSEQ multiplex PCR, lists solely in-frame clones and lacks some. The sample contains tens of thousands of clones, less than 90% of which appear only once. The sequences come from unsorted PBMCs, collected 1.2 years after starting antiretroviral therapy. The receptor source for this set is a woman in her forties or fifties with HIV. Each CDR3 is given with its conserved first and last residue. D genes are given only for firm matches. Expanded clones get a size class; other rows say once, few or many, or leave the size out.

clone_size j_call v_call d_call cdr3_nt cdr3_aa
NA TRBJ2-7 TRBV5-1 NA TGCGCCAGCAGCTTGGATAGCGGCTCCTACGAGCAGTACTTC CASSLDSGSYEQYF
NA TRBJ2-1 TRBV11-2 TRBD2 TGTGCCAGCAGATTAGGCGGGGGGACTAGCGAGGTCTTC CASRLGGGTSEVF
NA TRBJ2-5 TRBV27 NA TGTGCCAGCAGTTTAGTAGGGCTGGGAGAGACCCAGTACTTC CASSLVGLGETQYF
NA TRBJ2-7 TRBV7-2 NA TGTGCCAGCAGCTACTTCCGGGGCACCTACGAGCAGTACTTC CASSYFRGTYEQYF
NA TRBJ2-2 TRBV19 NA TGTGCCAGTAGCCCGACTAGGTCGACCGGGGAGCTGTTTTTT CASSPTRSTGELFF
NA TRBJ1-1 TRBV11-2 NA TGTGCCAGCAGCCCGGGAGGTCTAGCTTTCTTT CASSPGGLAFF
once TRBJ1-4 TRBV10-3 NA TGTGCCATCAGTGGCAGTGAGGTCCCCACAACTAATGAAAAACTGTTTTTT CAISGSEVPTTNEKLFF
NA TRBJ1-6 TRBV27 NA TGTGCCAGCAGTTTATCGACGTCTGGGGCCGCGTCACCCCTCCACTTT CASSLSTSGAASPLHF
NA TRBJ2-5 TRBV7-2 NA TGTGCCAGCAGCTCTCGAATACAAGAGACCCAGTACTTC CASSSRIQETQYF
NA TRBJ1-6 TRBV6-6 NA TGTGCCAGCAGTTACTCACAGGCCCTTAATTCACCCCTCCACTTT CASSYSQALNSPLHF
NA TRBJ2-1 TRBV4-1 NA TGCGCCAGCAGCCAAGTTCGTCCCGGGGACTCCTACAATGAGCAGTTCTTC CASSQVRPGDSYNEQFF
NA TRBJ2-7 TRBV7-2 TRBD2 TGTGCCAGCAGCTTAGCGCATCTAGCGGGGGCGAGCTCCTACGAGCAGTACTTC CASSLAHLAGASSYEQYF
NA TRBJ2-3 TRBV5-1 TRBD1 TGCGCCAGCAGCCTAGAGGGGACAGGCTACACAGATACGCAGTATTTT CASSLEGTGYTDTQYF
NA TRBJ2-1 TRBV10-3 TRBD2 TGTGCCATCAGTGTGGGGACTAGCGTCTTAAGCTCCTACAATGAGCAGTTCTTC CAISVGTSVLSSYNEQFF
NA TRBJ2-2 TRBV5-4 TRBD1 TGTGCCAGCAGCTCTTTGACAGGGCGGGTCACCGGGGAGCTGTTTTTT CASSSLTGRVTGELFF
NA TRBJ2-7 TRBV29-1 TRBD1 TGCAGCGTCGGGACAGGGTCATACGAGCAGTACTTC CSVGTGSYEQYF
NA TRBJ2-6 TRBV19 TRBD2 TGTGCCAGTAATCCGGTGGGAGGGGCCGGGGCCAACGTCCTGACTTTC CASNPVGGAGANVLTF
NA TRBJ2-3 TRBV4-1 TRBD2 TGCGCCAGCAGCCAAGATCATCCTAGCGGGGGGTTCACAGATACGCAGTATTTT CASSQDHPSGGFTDTQYF
NA TRBJ2-7 TRBV2 TRBD1 TGTGCCAGCAGGGGGACAGGGTCCTACGAGCAGTACTTC CASRGTGSYEQYF
NA TRBJ1-2 TRBV4-3 NA TGCGCCAGCAGCCAAGAAGGCGGGGGGAGAGGGAGCTATGGCTACACCTTC CASSQEGGGRGSYGYTF
NA TRBJ2-1 TRBV2 NA TGTGCCAGCAGTGAACCCTATGGTGAGCAGTTCTTC CASSEPYGEQFF
NA TRBJ2-1 TRBV5-1 NA TGCGCCAGCAGCTGGAGGGCGTACAATGAGCAGTTCTTC CASSWRAYNEQFF
NA TRBJ1-2 TRBV5-1 NA TGCGCCAGCAGCTTAGTCTCTGCTTTCAATTATGGCTACACCTTC CASSLVSAFNYGYTF
once TRBJ1-2 TRBV9 NA TGTGCCAGCAGGATGAGGGGTGGTTACACCTTC CASRMRGGYTF
NA TRBJ2-7 TRBV19 NA TGTGCCAGTAGTATCAGCAAGTCCTACGAGCAGTACTTC CASSISKSYEQYF
NA TRBJ1-2 TRBV2 NA TGTGCCAGCAGTGGGGGACAACCGAATACCGGCTACACCTTC CASSGGQPNTGYTF
NA TRBJ2-5 TRBV19 NA TGTGCCAGTAGTATAGCGGGAGAGACCCAGTACTTC CASSIAGETQYF
NA TRBJ2-5 TRBV7-3 TRBD1 TGTGCCAGCAGCGCCGGGCGGAGACAGGGGAGATTAGAGACCCAGTACTTC CASSAGRRQGRLETQYF
NA TRBJ2-4 TRBV5-6 TRBD1 TGTGCCAGCAGCTTCTGGCGGACAGGCGGCGGTAGCATTCAGTACTTC CASSFWRTGGGSIQYF
once TRBJ1-2 TRBV19 NA TGTGCCAGTAGTATATCGGGGCCAAGGAATGGCTACACCTTC CASSISGPRNGYTF
NA TRBJ2-2 TRBV6-1 NA TGTGCCCTAACCCCGGCCCGCTTTACCGGGGAGCTGTTTTTT CALTPARFTGELFF
NA TRBJ1-2 TRBV29-1 NA TGCAGCGTTCAGACCACGGGGGCAATAGGTGGCTACACCTTC CSVQTTGAIGGYTF
NA TRBJ2-2 TRBV6-4 NA TGTGCCAGCAGTCTTGAGGGATCAGGCGGGGAGCTGTTTTTT CASSLEGSGGELFF
NA TRBJ2-5 TRBV18 NA TGTGCCAGCTCACCACAGGGTCCACTTGAAGAGACCCAGTACTTC CASSPQGPLEETQYF
NA TRBJ2-5 TRBV6-5 TRBD1 TGTGCCAGCATTCCAGGACAGGGTCAAGAGACCCAGTACTTC CASIPGQGQETQYF
once TRBJ1-1 TRBV6-6 NA TGTGCCAGCAGTTACCCGACCCGTTTGAACACTGAAGCTTTCTTT CASSYPTRLNTEAFF
NA TRBJ1-3 TRBV19 TRBD1 TGTGCCAGTGCGACAGGGACCTCTGGAAACACCATATATTTT CASATGTSGNTIYF
NA TRBJ2-5 TRBV10-2 TRBD1 TGCGCCAGCAGGGGACAGGGAGTCGAGACCCAGTACTTC CASRGQGVETQYF
NA TRBJ2-5 TRBV5-1 TRBD2 TGCGCCAGCAGCTTTAGTCTAGCGGGGGGTTTCCAAGAGACCCAGTACTTC CASSFSLAGGFQETQYF
NA TRBJ2-2 TRBV11-2 NA TGTGCCAGCAGTTACCCGTCCACCGGGGAGCTGTTTTTT CASSYPSTGELFF
NA TRBJ2-1 TRBV14 NA TGTGCCAGCAGCCAAGATAGTGGAACAGCAATTGTCTACAATGAGCAGTTCTTC CASSQDSGTAIVYNEQFF
NA TRBJ1-1 TRBV18 NA TGTGCCAGCTCACAGGGGTTGGGCACTGAAGCTTTCTTT CASSQGLGTEAFF
NA TRBJ2-5 TRBV5-1 TRBD1 TGCGCCAGCAGCTTGATTCCAGGGGGAGAGACCCAGTACTTC CASSLIPGGETQYF
NA TRBJ2-3 TRBV6-5 TRBD1 TGTGCCAGCAGTATTCAGGGGGCGAGGACAGATACGCAGTATTTT CASSIQGARTDTQYF
few TRBJ1-2 TRBV7-3 TRBD1 TGTGCCAGCAGCTTAACGTCGTCGGGACAGGGGTATGGCTACACCTTC CASSLTSSGQGYGYTF
NA TRBJ2-3 TRBV7-2 TRBD2 TGTGCCAGCAGCTTGTGGGGGAGGGCAGATACGCAGTATTTT CASSLWGRADTQYF
NA TRBJ2-5 TRBV9 NA TGTGCCAGCGGGAACGGGGCGGACCAAGAGACCCAGTACTTC CASGNGADQETQYF
few TRBJ1-4 TRBV7-9 NA TGTGCCAGCAGCTTAGGGGGGCCAGAAGCTGAAAAACTGTTTTTT CASSLGGPEAEKLFF
NA TRBJ1-1 TRBV5-8 NA TGTGCCAGCTATCGTAACACTGAAGCTTTCTTT CASYRNTEAFF
NA TRBJ2-1 TRBV2 TRBD1 TGTGCCAGCATGCCAGGGGGAATTTACAATGAGCAGTTCTTC CASMPGGIYNEQFF
NA TRBJ2-3 TRBV5-1 NA TGCGCCAGCAGCGCGGGACAGATGCGGGGCACAGATACGCAGTATTTT CASSAGQMRGTDTQYF
NA TRBJ1-2 TRBV7-9 NA TGTGCCAGCAGCTTAGGGCCAGGGTCTGGCTACACCTTC CASSLGPGSGYTF
NA TRBJ1-4 TRBV19 TRBD1 TGTGCCAGTAGCCCCCGACAGGGGGCTTTAGGTGAAAAACTGTTTTTT CASSPRQGALGEKLFF
NA TRBJ1-1 TRBV14 NA TGTGCCAGCAGCCAAGTAATAGGGGCTGAAGCTTTCTTT CASSQVIGAEAFF
NA TRBJ2-7 TRBV7-3 NA TGTGCCAGCAGCTTAGGGCAGGGCATATACTACGAGCAGTACTTC CASSLGQGIYYEQYF
NA TRBJ1-1 TRBV5-1 NA TGCGCCAGCAGCTTGGGAGGGAACACTGAAGCTTTCTTT CASSLGGNTEAFF
NA TRBJ2-3 TRBV11-2 TRBD1 TGTGCCAGCAGCTCCACAGGGGGCGACACAGATACGCAGTATTTT CASSSTGGDTDTQYF
NA TRBJ2-7 TRBV6-6 TRBD1 TGTGCCAGCAGCCTCCGGGACAGGGGGCTTCACGAGCAGTACTTC CASSLRDRGLHEQYF